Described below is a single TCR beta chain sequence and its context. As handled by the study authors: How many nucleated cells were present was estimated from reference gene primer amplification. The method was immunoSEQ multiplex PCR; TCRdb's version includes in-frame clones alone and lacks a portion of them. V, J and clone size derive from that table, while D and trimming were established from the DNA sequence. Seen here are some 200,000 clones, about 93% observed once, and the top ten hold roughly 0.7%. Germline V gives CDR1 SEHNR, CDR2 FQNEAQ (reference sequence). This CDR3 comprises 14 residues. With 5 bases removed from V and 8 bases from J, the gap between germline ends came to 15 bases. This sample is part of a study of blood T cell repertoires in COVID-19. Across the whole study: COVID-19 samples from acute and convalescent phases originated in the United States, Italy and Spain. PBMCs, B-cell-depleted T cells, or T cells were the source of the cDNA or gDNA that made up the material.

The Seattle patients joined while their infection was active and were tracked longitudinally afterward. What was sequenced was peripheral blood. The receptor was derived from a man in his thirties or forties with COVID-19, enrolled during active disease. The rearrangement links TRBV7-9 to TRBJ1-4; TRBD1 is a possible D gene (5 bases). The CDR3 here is CASSPQGMGEKLFF. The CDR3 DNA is TGTGCCAGCAGCCCGCAGGGAATGGGGGAAAAACTGTTTTTT.